This T cell receptor beta chain is from a study of cytomegalovirus exposure and HLA in healthy donors. Clones were read by immunoSEQ multiplex PCR, and TCRdb kept only the in-frame ones, dropping some. The data show about 50,000 clones, with 88% seen just once and under 7% held by the top ten. Germline V lookup: CDR1 LGHNA, CDR2 YNFKEQ. The V and J ends lost 4 bases and 10 bases respectively, with 20 bases between them. The CDR3 loop spans 15 amino acids. Sequenced material: PBMCs. This receptor was obtained from a woman between 25 and 40 years old in good health and CMV-seronegative. The chain couples TRBV4-2 to TRBJ1-5; a weak D match, TRBD1 (6 bases). For the CDR3, the DNA is TGTGCCAGCAGCCCAGAACAGGGCCTCCAGGGTCCCCAGCATTTT. This encodes CASSPEQGLQGPQHF.